Here is one TCR beta chain with its context. Unmatched junction bases numbered 10, after V lost 0 bases and J lost 1 base. The CDR3 has 18 amino acids. The germline gives CDR1 LGHNT, CDR2 FRNRAP. Recruits, aged roughly 18 to 95 years, lived in 24 US areas. Donors in Cohort 3 counted as recovered after two negative PCRs, clearance, or symptom resolution. This specimen belongs to a study of blood T cell repertoires in COVID-19. In the study overall: Spain, Italy and the United States supplied samples that represented acute and convalescent COVID-19. T cells, B-cell-depleted T cells, or PBMCs provided the cDNA or gDNA that served as material.

The repertoire was sequenced with immunoSEQ multiplex PCR; TCRdb's copy has only in-frame clones and lacks some. The sample holds about 330,000 clones, about 89% seen once. This clonotype was sampled from a woman aged 25 to 39 who had recovered from COVID-19. What was sequenced was PBMCs or T cells enriched from blood (not recorded which). This rearrangement joins TRBV12-5 to TRBJ1-1; 8 bases fit TRBD1. The CDR3 loop reads CASGLVEKQGAPNTEAFF. Here the CDR3 DNA reads TGTGCTAGTGGTTTGGTCGAAAAGCAGGGGGCCCCGAACACTGAAGCTTTCTTT.